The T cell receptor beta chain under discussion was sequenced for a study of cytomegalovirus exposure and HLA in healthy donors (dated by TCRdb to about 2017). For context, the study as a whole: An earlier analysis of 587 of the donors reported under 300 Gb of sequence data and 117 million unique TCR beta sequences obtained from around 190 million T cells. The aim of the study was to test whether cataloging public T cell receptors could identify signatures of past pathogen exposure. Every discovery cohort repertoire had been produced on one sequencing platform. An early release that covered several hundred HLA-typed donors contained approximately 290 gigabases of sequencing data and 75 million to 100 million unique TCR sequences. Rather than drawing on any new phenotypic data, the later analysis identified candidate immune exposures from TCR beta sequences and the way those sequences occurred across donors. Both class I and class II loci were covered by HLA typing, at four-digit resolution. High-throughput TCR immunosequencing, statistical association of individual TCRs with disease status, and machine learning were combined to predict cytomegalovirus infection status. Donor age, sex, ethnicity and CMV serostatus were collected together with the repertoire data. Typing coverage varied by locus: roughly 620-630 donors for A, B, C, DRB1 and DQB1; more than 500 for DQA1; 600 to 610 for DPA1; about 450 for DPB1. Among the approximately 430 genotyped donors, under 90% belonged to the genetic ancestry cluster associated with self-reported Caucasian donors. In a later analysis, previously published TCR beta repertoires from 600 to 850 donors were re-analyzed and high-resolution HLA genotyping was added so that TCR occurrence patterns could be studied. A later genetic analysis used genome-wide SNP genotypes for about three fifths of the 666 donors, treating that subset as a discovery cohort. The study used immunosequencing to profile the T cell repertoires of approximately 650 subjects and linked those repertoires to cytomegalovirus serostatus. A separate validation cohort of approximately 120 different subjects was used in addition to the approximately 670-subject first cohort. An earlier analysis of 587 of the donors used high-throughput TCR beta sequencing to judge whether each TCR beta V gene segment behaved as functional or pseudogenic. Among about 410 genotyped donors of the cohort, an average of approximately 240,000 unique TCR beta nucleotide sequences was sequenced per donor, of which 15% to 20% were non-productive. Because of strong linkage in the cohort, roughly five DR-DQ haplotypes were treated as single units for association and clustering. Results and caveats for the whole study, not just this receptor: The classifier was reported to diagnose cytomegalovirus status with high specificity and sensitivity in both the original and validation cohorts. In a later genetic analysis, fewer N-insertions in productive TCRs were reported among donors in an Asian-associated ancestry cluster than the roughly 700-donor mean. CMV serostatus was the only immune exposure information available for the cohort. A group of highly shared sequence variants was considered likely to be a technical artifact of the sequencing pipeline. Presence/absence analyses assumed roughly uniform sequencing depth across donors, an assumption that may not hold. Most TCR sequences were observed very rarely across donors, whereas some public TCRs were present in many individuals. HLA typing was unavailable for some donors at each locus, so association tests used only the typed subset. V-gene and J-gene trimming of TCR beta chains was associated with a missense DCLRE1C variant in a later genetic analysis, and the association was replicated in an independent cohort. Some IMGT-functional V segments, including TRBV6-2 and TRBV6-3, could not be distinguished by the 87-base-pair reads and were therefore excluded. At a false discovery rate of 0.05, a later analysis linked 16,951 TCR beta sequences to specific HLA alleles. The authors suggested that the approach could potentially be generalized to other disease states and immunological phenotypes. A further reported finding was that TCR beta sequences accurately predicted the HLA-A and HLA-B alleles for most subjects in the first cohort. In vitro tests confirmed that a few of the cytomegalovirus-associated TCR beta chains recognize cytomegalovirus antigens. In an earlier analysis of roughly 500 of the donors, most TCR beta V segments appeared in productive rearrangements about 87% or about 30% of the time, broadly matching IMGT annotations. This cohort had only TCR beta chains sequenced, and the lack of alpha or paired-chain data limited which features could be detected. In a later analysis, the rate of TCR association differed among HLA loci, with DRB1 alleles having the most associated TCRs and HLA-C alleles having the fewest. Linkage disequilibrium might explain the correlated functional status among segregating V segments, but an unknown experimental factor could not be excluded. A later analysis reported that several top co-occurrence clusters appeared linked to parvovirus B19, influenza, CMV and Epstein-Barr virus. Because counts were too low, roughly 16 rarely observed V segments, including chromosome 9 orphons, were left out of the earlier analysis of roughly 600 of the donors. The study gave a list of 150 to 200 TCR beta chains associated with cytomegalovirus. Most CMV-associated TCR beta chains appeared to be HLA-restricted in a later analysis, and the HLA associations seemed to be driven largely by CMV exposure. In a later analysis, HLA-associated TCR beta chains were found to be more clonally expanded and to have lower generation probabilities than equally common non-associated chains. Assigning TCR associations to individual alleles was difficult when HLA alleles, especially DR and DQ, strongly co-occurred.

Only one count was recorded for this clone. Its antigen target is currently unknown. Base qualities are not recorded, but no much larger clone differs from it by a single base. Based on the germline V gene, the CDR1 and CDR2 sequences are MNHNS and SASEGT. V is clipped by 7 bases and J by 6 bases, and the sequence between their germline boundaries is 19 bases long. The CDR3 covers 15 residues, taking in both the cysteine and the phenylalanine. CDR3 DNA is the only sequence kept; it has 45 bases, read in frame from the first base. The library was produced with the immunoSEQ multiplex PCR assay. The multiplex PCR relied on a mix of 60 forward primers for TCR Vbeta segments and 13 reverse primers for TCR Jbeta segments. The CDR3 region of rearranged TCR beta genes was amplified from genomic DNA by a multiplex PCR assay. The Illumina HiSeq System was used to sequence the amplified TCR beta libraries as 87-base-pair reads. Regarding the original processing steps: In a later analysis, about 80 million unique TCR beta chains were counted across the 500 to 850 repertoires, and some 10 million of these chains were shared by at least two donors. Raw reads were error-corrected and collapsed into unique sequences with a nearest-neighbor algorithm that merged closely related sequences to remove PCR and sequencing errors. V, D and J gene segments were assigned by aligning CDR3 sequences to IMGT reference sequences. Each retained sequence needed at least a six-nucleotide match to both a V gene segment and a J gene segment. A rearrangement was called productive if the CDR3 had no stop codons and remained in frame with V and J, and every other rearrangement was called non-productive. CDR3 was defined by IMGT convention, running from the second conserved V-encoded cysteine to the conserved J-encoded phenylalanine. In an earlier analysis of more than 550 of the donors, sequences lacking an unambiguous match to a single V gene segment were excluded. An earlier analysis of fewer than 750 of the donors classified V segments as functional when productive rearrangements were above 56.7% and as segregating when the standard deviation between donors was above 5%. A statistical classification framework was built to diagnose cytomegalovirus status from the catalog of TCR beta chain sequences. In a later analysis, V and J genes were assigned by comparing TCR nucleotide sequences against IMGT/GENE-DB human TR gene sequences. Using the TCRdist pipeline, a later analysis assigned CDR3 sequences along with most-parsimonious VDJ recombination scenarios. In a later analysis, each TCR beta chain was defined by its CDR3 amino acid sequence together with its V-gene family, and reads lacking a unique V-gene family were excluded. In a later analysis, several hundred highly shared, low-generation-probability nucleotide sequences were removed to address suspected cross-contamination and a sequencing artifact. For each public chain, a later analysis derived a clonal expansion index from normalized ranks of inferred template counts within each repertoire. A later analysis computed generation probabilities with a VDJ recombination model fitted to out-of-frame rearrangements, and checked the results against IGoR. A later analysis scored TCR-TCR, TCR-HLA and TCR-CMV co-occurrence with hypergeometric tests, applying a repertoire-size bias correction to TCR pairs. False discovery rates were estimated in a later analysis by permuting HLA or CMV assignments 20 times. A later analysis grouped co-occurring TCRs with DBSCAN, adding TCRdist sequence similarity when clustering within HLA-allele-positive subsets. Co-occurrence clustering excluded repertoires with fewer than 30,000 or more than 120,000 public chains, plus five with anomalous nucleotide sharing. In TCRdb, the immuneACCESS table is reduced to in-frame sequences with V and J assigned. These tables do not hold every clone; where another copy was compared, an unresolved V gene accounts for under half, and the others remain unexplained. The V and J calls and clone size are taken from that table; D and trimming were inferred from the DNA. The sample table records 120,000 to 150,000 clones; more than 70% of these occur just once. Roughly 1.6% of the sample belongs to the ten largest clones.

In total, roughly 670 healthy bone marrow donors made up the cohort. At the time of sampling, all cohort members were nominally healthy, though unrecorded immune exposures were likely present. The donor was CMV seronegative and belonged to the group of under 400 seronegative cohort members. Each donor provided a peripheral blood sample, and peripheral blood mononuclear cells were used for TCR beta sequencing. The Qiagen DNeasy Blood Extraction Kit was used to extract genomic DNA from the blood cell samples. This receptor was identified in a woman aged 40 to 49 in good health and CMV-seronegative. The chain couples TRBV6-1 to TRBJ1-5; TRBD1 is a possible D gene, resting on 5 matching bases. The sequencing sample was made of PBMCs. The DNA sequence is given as TGTGCCAGCACATTCTCTGCAGGGCTCAGTCAGCCCCAGCATTTT. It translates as CASTFSAGLSQPQHF.